This entry lists 30 T cell receptor beta chains sequenced from one sample in a study of shared clonotypes between healthy human individuals. Here immunoSEQ multiplex PCR was the method, and the copy in TCRdb shows in-frame clones only, minus some. The table lists 1,400,000 or so clones, 98% of them singletons. Sample: naive CD4+ T cells sorted from blood. Subset defined: CD45RA+ positively selected. These receptors originate from a man aged 25-40 years in good health.

This chain connects TRBV29-1 to TRBJ2-3; 9 nucleotides line up with TRBD1. J lost 6 bases, V lost 5 bases, and 12 bases had no gene match. The CDR3 is 15 residues long. The germline gives CDR1 SQVTM, CDR2 ANQGSEA. CDR3 loop: CSVQFSTGGEDTQYF. For the CDR3, the DNA is TGCAGCGTTCAGTTCAGCACAGGGGGCGAGGATACGCAGTATTTT.

V gene TRBV9 combines with J gene TRBJ2-1; possible D gene TRBD2, 6 bases. V gave up 3 bases and J gave up 10 bases, with 17 bases separating them. The V gene's germline CDR1 is SGDLS and CDR2 YYNGEE. The CDR3 has 14 amino acids. The CDR3 loop reads CASSAMERVGEQFF. The CDR3 DNA sequence: TGTGCCAGCAGCGCCATGGAGCGGGTAGGGGAGCAGTTCTTC.

This chain joins TRBV28 and TRBJ1-5; maybe TRBD1 (6 bases). The CDR3 spans 14 residues. Germline values: CDR1 MDHEN, CDR2 SYDVKM. The V end lost 5 bases, the J end lost 1 base, and 9 bases lay between the germline ends. The CDR3 is CASSPGHSNQPQHF. Written as DNA, the CDR3 is TGTGCCAGCAGTCCGGGACACAGCAATCAGCCCCAGCATTTT.

The V call is TRBV5-1, the J call TRBJ1-2; no firm D call. The germline gives CDR1 SGHRS, CDR2 YFSETQ. V lost 0 bases, J lost 1 base, and 7 bases lay in between. CDR3 length equals 14 residues. CDR3 protein: CASSLDSLNYGYTF. The CDR3 DNA is TGCGCCAGCAGCTTGGATTCCCTTAACTATGGCTACACCTTC.

As for this clone: The same CDR3 can be traced to other DNA sequences in this sample. The gene calls are TRBV5-4 and TRBJ1-1, with D unresolved. The CDR3 runs 14 residues. V was trimmed by 0 bases and J by 0 bases, leaving 6 bases between them. Looked up from germline, CDR1 is SGHNT and CDR2 is YYREEE (reference sequence). CDR3 nucleotide sequence: TGTGCCAGCAGCTTGGGGCAGATGAACACTGAAGCTTTCTTT. It yields the protein CASSLGQMNTEAFF.

This chain uses TRBV28 with TRBJ1-5; D not resolved. The CDR3 loop spans 12 amino acids. The V and J ends lost 5 bases and 7 bases respectively, with 9 bases between them. Germline loops: CDR1 MDHEN, CDR2 SYDVKM. The CDR3 loop reads CASSTVVQPQHF. CDR3 sequence (DNA): TGTGCCAGCAGTACCGTGGTCCAGCCCCAGCATTTT.

V is TRBV30 and J is TRBJ1-4, with D perhaps TRBD1 (5 bases). Trimming cost V 5 bases and J 5 bases, with 12 bases left between them. Germline lookup yields CDR1 GTSNPN and CDR2 SVGIG (reference sequence). The CDR3 is 13 residues long. The CDR3 DNA follows: TGTGCCTGGCAGGGAGGGGTGAATGAAAAACTGTTTTTT. This translates into CAWQGGVNEKLFF.

CDR3 amino acids: CASSQGTAYGYTF. The CDR3 DNA follows: TGCGCCAGCAGCCAAGGGACGGCCTATGGCTACACCTTC. The rearrangement joins TRBV4-3 to TRBJ1-2; no clear D. This CDR3 contains 13 residues. The germline V gene encodes CDR1 LGHNA and CDR2 YSLEER. V lost 1 base to trimming and J lost 4 bases, with 7 bases between them.

V gene TRBV2 combines with J gene TRBJ2-1; 10 nucleotides line up with TRBD2. From germline, CDR1 is SNHLY and CDR2 FYNNEI. V lost 8 bases, J lost 5 bases, and 9 bases stayed unmatched. The CDR3 is made up of 15 amino acids. The CDR3 DNA sequence: TGTGCCAGCGGGTCTAGCGGGAGCCTAGACAATGAGCAGTTCTTC. Protein sequence: CASGSSGSLDNEQFF.

This chain joins TRBV6-5 and TRBJ1-1, with D maybe TRBD1 (5 bases). Trimming removed 5 bases at V and 11 bases at J, with 12 bases between. The CDR3 has 11 residues. Germline loops: CDR1 MNHEY, CDR2 SVGAGI. The CDR3 region is CASSQGGAAFF. The CDR3 DNA reads as TGTGCCAGCAGTCAGGGCGGTGCGGCTTTCTTT.

The chain joins TRBV2 to TRBJ2-1; maybe TRBD1 (7 bases). Trimming pared 5 bases from V and 4 bases from J, leaving 12 bases between. Germline V gene sequence: CDR1 SNHLY, CDR2 FYNNEI. This CDR3 contains 14 residues. CDR3 sequence reads: CASSTRGTYNEQFF. In DNA form, the CDR3 reads TGTGCCAGCAGTACCAGGGGGACTTACAATGAGCAGTTCTTC. The variable domain in full, with the rest retrieved from reference TRBV2 and TRBJ2-1, is EPEVTQTPSHQVTQMGQEVILRCVPISNHLYFYWYRQILGQKVEFLVSFYNNEISEKSEIFDDQFSVERPDGSNFTLKIRSTKLEDSAMYFCASSTRGTYNEQFFGPGTRLTVL.

J is TRBJ1-2 and V is TRBV6-5, with D maybe TRBD1 (6 bases). CDR1 is MNHEY and CDR2 is SVGAGI in the germline V gene. The length of the CDR3 is 12 residues. V lost 5 bases and J 4 bases, leaving 8 bases between the germline ends. This chain's CDR3 is CASSRGGYGYTF. The CDR3 nucleotides read TGTGCCAGCAGTAGGGGGGGCTATGGCTACACCTTC.

The genes are TRBV15 and TRBJ2-7, with a weak D call TRBD1 (6 bases). The CDR3 is 14 amino acids. V lost 4 bases, J lost 2 bases, and 12 bases lay in between. Germline loops: CDR1 LNHNV, CDR2 YYDKDF (reference sequence). CDR3 loop: CATSKRQAAYEQYF. As DNA, the CDR3 is TGTGCCACCAGCAAACGACAGGCTGCCTACGAGCAGTACTTC.

The V call is TRBV28, the J call TRBJ2-5, with a weak D call TRBD1 (6 bases). The germline gives CDR1 MDHEN, CDR2 SYDVKM. The CDR3 consists of 18 residues. Trimming removed 6 bases at V and 0 bases at J, with 23 bases between. DNA for the CDR3: TGTGCCAGCAGAACCTTTCAGGGGTCCATCCGCAACCAAGAGACCCAGTACTTC. Translation: CASRTFQGSIRNQETQYF.

V is TRBV9 and J is TRBJ2-1; 8 nucleotides align to TRBD2. Trimming took 2 bases from V and 2 from J; bases not matched to a gene: 3. CDR1 and CDR2 (germline): SGDLS, YYNGEE. The CDR3 length is 15 residues. CDR3 loop: CASSVGGRTYNEQFF. For the CDR3, the DNA is TGTGCCAGCAGCGTTGGCGGGAGGACCTACAATGAGCAGTTCTTC.

The chain employs TRBV29-1 and TRBJ2-7; 7 bases align to TRBD1. The germline V gene has CDR1 SQVTM and CDR2 ANQGSEA. The ends lost 7 bases at V and 2 bases at J; junction bases unmatched: 11. CDR3 size: 14 residues. CDR3 sequence: CSDTGTDDTYEQYF. CDR3 sequence (DNA): TGCAGCGACACCGGGACAGACGACACCTACGAGCAGTACTTC.

This clone was picked up one time. This chain uses TRBV28 with TRBJ1-2, with 9 bases matching TRBD1. CDR3 length: 15 amino acids. V lost 6 bases, J lost 3 bases, and 8 bases stayed unmatched. The germline V gene has CDR1 MDHEN and CDR2 SYDVKM. This CDR3 is CASSQGGQGDYGYTF. CDR3 DNA sequence: TGTGCCAGCAGCCAAGGGGGACAGGGAGACTATGGCTACACCTTC.

V is TRBV19 and J is TRBJ2-3, with unresolved D. Germline CDR1 LNHDA, CDR2 SQIVND (reference sequence). The V and J ends lost 3 bases and 4 bases respectively, with 11 bases between them. This CDR3 is built from 14 residues. In DNA form, the CDR3 reads TGTGCCAGTAGTATGCCCGGGTTTCCAGATACGCAGTATTTT. Protein sequence: CASSMPGFPDTQYF.

This chain joins TRBV7-2 and TRBJ1-1, with a tentative D call TRBD1 (6 bases). The V gene's germline CDR1 is SGHTA and CDR2 FQGNSA. The V and J ends lost 5 bases and 5 bases respectively, with 12 bases between them. This CDR3 has 13 amino acids. The CDR3 nucleotides are TGTGCCAGCAGCATACAGGGTTGGACTGAAGCTTTCTTT. Residues: CASSIQGWTEAFF.

This chain links TRBV27 with TRBJ1-5, with D unclear. The V gene lost 1 base and the J gene lost 6 bases, with 16 bases spanning the gap. Germline CDR1 reads MNHEY; CDR2 reads SMNVEV (reference sequence). The CDR3 loop spans 16 amino acids. CDR3 residues: CASSLWPPGMTQPQHF. CDR3 in DNA: TGTGCCAGCAGTTTATGGCCTCCAGGAATGACTCAGCCCCAGCATTTT.

This rearrangement joins TRBV6-4 to TRBJ2-3, with 11 positions matching TRBD2. Germline lookup yields CDR1 MRHNA and CDR2 SNTAGT. The CDR3 loop spans 16 amino acids. Trimming cost V 3 bases and J 6 bases; bases outside gene matches: 8. The CDR3 is CASSELAGGPADTQYF. CDR3 nucleotide sequence: TGTGCCAGCAGTGAATTAGCGGGAGGGCCGGCGGATACGCAGTATTTT.

The gene calls are TRBV2 and TRBJ2-7, with 7 bases identical to TRBD1. The CDR3 covers 13 residues. Germline V CDR1 and CDR2: SNHLY, FYNNEI. J was trimmed by 4 bases and V by 11 bases; bases with no gene match: 11. The CDR3: CAGHRDRDYEQYF. For the CDR3, the DNA is TGTGCCGGACACCGGGACAGAGATTACGAGCAGTACTTC.

CDR3 DNA: TGTGCCAGCAGCTTAGAGACTGTATATGAGCAGTTCTTC. Amino acids: CASSLETVYEQFF. The chain combines TRBV7-2 with TRBJ2-1, with D unclear. Germline values: CDR1 SGHTA, CDR2 FQGNSA. V was trimmed by 1 base and J by 8 bases, leaving 9 bases between them. The CDR3 is 13 residues long.

CDR3 coding DNA: TGCGCCAGCAGCTTGGGGGACAGATTCACTGAAGCTTTCTTT. This sequence encodes CASSLGDRFTEAFF. This sequence joins TRBV5-1 and TRBJ1-1; TRBD1 agrees at 7 bases. The length of the CDR3 is 14 residues. After removal of 0 bases from V and 4 bases from J, the junction contained 3 bases not matched to a gene. Germline loops: CDR1 SGHRS, CDR2 YFSETQ.

This clone was recorded a few times. The CDR3 sequence: CASSPSTDTQYF. CDR3 DNA sequence: TGTGCCAGCTCGCCAAGCACAGATACGCAGTATTTT. The J gene is TRBJ2-3, the V gene TRBV6-6; D remains unclear. There are 12 residues in the CDR3. Germline CDR1 reads MNHNY; CDR2 reads SVGAGI (reference sequence). The germline V and J ends were trimmed by 8 bases and 0 bases, with 6 bases remaining between them.

In DNA form, the CDR3 reads TGTGCCAGCAGTGAAATATTTAGGGCAGGTCTCTCTGGGGCCAACGTCCTGACTTTC. As protein: CASSEIFRAGLSGANVLTF. The V gene is TRBV6-1, the J gene TRBJ2-6; D is unclear. CDR3 length equals 19 residues. Trimming stripped 2 bases from V and 0 bases from J, with 17 bases between. Germline lookup yields CDR1 MNHNS and CDR2 SASEGT.

CDR3 loop: CASSRRSVSMNTEAFF. CDR3 DNA sequence: TGCGCCAGCAGCCGTAGGTCGGTCAGCATGAACACTGAAGCTTTCTTT. This chain joins TRBV4-3 and TRBJ1-1; no firm D call. This CDR3 region has 16 residues. Per germline, CDR1 LGHNA and CDR2 YSLEER. Trimming removed 4 bases at V and 0 bases at J, with 15 bases between.

The chain joins TRBV6-6 to TRBJ2-7; 7 bases map to TRBD2. The CDR3 loop spans 14 amino acids. V lost 6 bases, J lost 5 bases, and 10 bases stayed unmatched. Germline CDR1 MNHNY, CDR2 SVGAGI (reference sequence). CDR3 loop: CASSLYSGNHEQYF. In DNA, the CDR3 is TGTGCCAGCAGCCTCTACAGCGGGAACCACGAGCAGTACTTC.

The chain combines TRBV9 with TRBJ2-7; the match to TRBD1 covers 12 bases. The CDR3 length is 15 residues. Losses at the gene ends were 4 bases for V and 2 bases for J; bases not matched to a gene: 4. Germline-derived CDR1 and CDR2 are SGDLS and YYNGEE. The CDR3 DNA is TGTGCCAGCAGCACCGGGACAGGGGGCCCCTACGAGCAGTACTTC. Amino acids: CASSTGTGGPYEQYF.

This clone showed up just once. J is TRBJ2-7 and V is TRBV30; D uncertain. This CDR3 is built from 11 residues. Germline loops: CDR1 GTSNPN, CDR2 SVGIG (reference sequence). V lost 0 bases, J lost 7 bases, and 7 bases lay in between. The CDR3: CAWSVQLEQYF. The CDR3, as DNA: TGTGCCTGGAGTGTACAATTGGAGCAGTACTTC.